This T cell receptor beta chain was captured by sequencing in a study of blood T cell repertoires in COVID-19. Germline V lookup: CDR1 LNHDA, CDR2 SQIVND (reference sequence). V was clipped by 5 bases and J by 10 bases; unmatched bases: 11. This CDR3 contains 15 residues. TCRdb keeps only in-frame clones here, not all; method: immunoSEQ multiplex PCR. This sample has about 240,000 clones, with approximately 78% found just once. This chain joins TRBV19 and TRBJ1-4; TRBD1 aligns across 9 bases. The origin of this receptor is a woman aged 55 to 70 with active or convalescent COVID-19. Material for sequencing was peripheral blood. CDR3 amino acids: CASSADRGWDVKLFF. Written as DNA, the CDR3 is TGTGCCAGTAGTGCCGACAGGGGGTGGGACGTAAAACTGTTTTTT.